The 10 T cell receptor beta chains reported below all come from one sample, sequenced in a study of radiotherapy plus CTLA-4 blockade in lung cancer (dated by TCRdb to 2016 to 2019). Library method: the immunoSEQ multiplex PCR assay. The clones in this table, taken by TCRdb from immuneACCESS, are in-frame only. Not every clone is retained; where verified, under half of the shortfall comes from an unresolved V gene, and the cause of the rest is unknown. The sample table records about 80,000 clones; about 80% of these occur just once. Jointly, the top ten make up 0.65% to 0.85% of the sample. The source was peripheral blood, collected from a patient treated with radiotherapy plus ipilimumab. Every receptor here comes from a human donor with non-small cell lung cancer who had stable disease on radiotherapy plus ipilimumab.

The chain joins TRBV5-1 to TRBJ2-1; 10 nucleotides align to TRBD2. The CDR3 is 14 residues long. V lost 7 bases and J lost 5; bases outside the gene matches: 6. CDR1 is SGHRS, CDR2 YFSETQ, per germline. The CDR3 spells CASRSGGGHNEQFF. In DNA, the CDR3 is TGCGCCAGCCGAAGCGGGGGGGGCCACAATGAGCAGTTCTTC.

The J gene is TRBJ2-5, the V gene TRBV29-1, with a weak D call TRBD1 (6 bases). Germline V gene data show CDR1 as SQVTM and CDR2 as ANQGSEA. CDR3 size: 15 residues. Trimming cost V 0 bases and J 4 bases, with 15 bases left between them. The CDR3 region is CSVEEQGNLRETQYF. CDR3 nucleotides: TGCAGCGTTGAAGAACAGGGCAACTTAAGAGAGACCCAGTACTTC.

The rearrangement uses TRBV7-2 and TRBJ1-2, with TRBD1 matching over 7 bases. The V gene end was trimmed by 1 base and the J gene end by 2 bases; junction bases not matched to a gene: 1. From germline, CDR1 is SGHTA and CDR2 FQGNSA. This CDR3 region has 14 residues. CDR3 bases: TGTGCCAGCAGCTTAGGACAGGGCAACTATGGCTACACCTTC. Amino acid sequence: CASSLGQGNYGYTF. Full variable domain (missing parts from reference TRBV7-2 and TRBJ1-2): GAGVSQSPSNKVTEKGKDVELRCDPISGHTALYWYRQSLGQGLEFLIYFQGNSAPDKSGLPSDRFSAERTGGSVSTLTIQRTQQEDSAVYLCASSLGQGNYGYTFGSGTRLTVV.

The rearrangement joins TRBV14 to TRBJ1-3; TRBD1 is a possible D gene (5 bases). Germline V gives CDR1 SGHDN, CDR2 FVKESK. V was trimmed by 1 base and J by 2 bases, leaving 15 bases between them. This CDR3 spans 17 amino acids. The DNA for the CDR3 is TGTGCCAGCAGCCAAGTGGGACCGCCGCACCCTGGAAACACCATATATTTT. This sequence encodes CASSQVGPPHPGNTIYF.

The chain combines TRBV28 with TRBJ1-2; no clear D gene. Per the germline V gene, CDR1 is MDHEN and CDR2 is SYDVKM. Deletions cut 10 bases from V and 4 bases from J, with 13 bases between. This CDR3 contains 12 residues. This chain's CDR3 is CAIRLGVYGYTF. CDR3 DNA: TGTGCCATTCGTTTAGGAGTCTATGGCTACACCTTC.

In its sample, this clone was seen once. The chain couples TRBV7-2 to TRBJ2-5; D perhaps matches TRBD1 (6 bases). Trimming stripped 5 bases from V and 5 bases from J, with 15 bases between. Germline loops: CDR1 SGHTA, CDR2 FQGNSA. CDR3 length: 14 amino acids. CDR3 amino acids: CASSPGAVVETQYF. CDR3 sequence (DNA): TGTGCCAGCAGCCCAGGGGCAGTGGTGGAGACCCAGTACTTC. Filled out from reference TRBV7-2 and TRBJ2-5, the complete variable domain reads GAGVSQSPSNKVTEKGKDVELRCDPISGHTALYWYRQSLGQGLEFLIYFQGNSAPDKSGLPSDRFSAERTGGSVSTLTIQRTQQEDSAVYLCASSPGAVVETQYFGPGTRLLVL.

V gene TRBV5-1 combines with J gene TRBJ1-1, with a possible D match to TRBD1 (5 bases). Germline V lookup: CDR1 SGHRS, CDR2 YFSETQ. There are 17 residues in the CDR3. The V end was cut by 4 bases, the J end by 0 bases, with 19 bases between. Here the CDR3 DNA reads TGCGCCAGCAGCGACCGGAGGGGAACGGCGATGAACACTGAAGCTTTCTTT. It yields the protein CASSDRRGTAMNTEAFF.

V usage is TRBV28 and J usage is TRBJ1-6; 7 bases match TRBD1. V was clipped by 6 bases and J by 5 bases; unmatched bases: 4. From germline, CDR1 is MDHEN and CDR2 SYDVKM. This CDR3 has 14 residues. CDR3 sequence (DNA): TGTGCCAGCAGCCCGGGACAGAATAATTCACCCCTCCACTTT. Protein: CASSPGQNNSPLHF.

The gene calls are TRBV27 and TRBJ1-6; 10 bases are a match to TRBD1. V gave up 5 bases and J gave up 7 bases; unmatched junction bases: 8. The CDR3 loop spans 16 amino acids. The V gene's germline CDR1 is MNHEY and CDR2 SMNVEV (reference sequence). The CDR3 spells CASSPPGQGLNSPLHF. CDR3 coding DNA: TGTGCCAGCAGTCCACCGGGACAGGGGCTAAATTCACCCCTCCACTTT.

The genes are TRBV27 and TRBJ1-6; no clear D gene. The CDR3 is made up of 17 amino acids. Germline loops: CDR1 MNHEY, CDR2 SMNVEV (reference sequence). The ends were cut back, 6 bases at V and 1 base at J, with 16 bases in the middle. CDR3 DNA sequence: TGTGCCAGCAGCTCCTCCCTAAATCGGTCCTATAATTCACCCCTCCACTTT. As protein: CASSSSLNRSYNSPLHF.